The 14 T cell receptor beta chains below come from one sample, sequenced in a study of OX40 agonist ivuxolimab in advanced cancers. Sequencing used immunoSEQ multiplex PCR; TCRdb keeps in-frame clones, though not all of them. The table records around 70,000 clones, about 90% of them present only once. Here the sequenced sample was CD4+ or CD8+ T cells sorted from blood, taken in a trial of the OX40 agonist ivuxolimab. The receptors derive from an adult with an advanced solid tumor such as melanoma, head and neck, liver or kidney cancer.

The chain carries TRBV7-3 and TRBJ1-2; TRBD1 aligns across 8 bases. The V gene end was trimmed by 5 bases and the J gene end by 10 bases; junction bases not matched to a gene: 6. This CDR3 region has 12 residues. Germline V gene sequence: CDR1 SGHTA, CDR2 FQGTGA. The CDR3 is CASSPGTGHYTF. The CDR3 DNA is TGTGCCAGCAGCCCGGGGACAGGCCACTACACCTTC. Based on the CDR3 plus reference TRBV7-3 and TRBJ1-2, the full variable domain is GAGVSQTPSNKVTEKGKYVELRCDPISGHTALYWYRQSLGQGPEFLIYFQGTGAADDSGLPNDRFFAVRPEGSVSTLKIQRTERGDSAVYLCASSPGTGHYTFGSGTRLTVV.

CDR3 sequence (DNA): TGTGCCAGCAGTTTACGTACGGGGGTAAACACCGGGGAGCTGTTTTTT. Protein product: CASSLRTGVNTGELFF. The chain uses TRBV27 and TRBJ2-2, with a tentative D call TRBD2 (6 bases). Germline values: CDR1 MNHEY, CDR2 SMNVEV (reference sequence). V lost 2 bases and J lost 2, with 12 bases in between. The CDR3 has 16 residues.

The chain combines TRBV19 with TRBJ1-5, with TRBD1 identical over 10 bases. The CDR3 has 16 amino acids. In germline, CDR1 is LNHDA, CDR2 SQIVND (reference sequence). Germline trimming cut 5 bases from V and 6 bases from J; bases unmatched to any gene: 10. The CDR3 region has the DNA TGTGCCAGTAGTTTAGGGGACAGGGGTTCGGGTCAGCCCCAGCATTTT. It encodes CASSLGDRGSGQPQHF.

V is TRBV5-6 and J is TRBJ2-7; 8 bases are shared with TRBD1. Germline trimming cut 6 bases from V and 4 bases from J; bases unmatched to any gene: 9. Germline CDR1 is SGHDT and CDR2 is YYEEEE. The CDR3 length is 14 residues. This chain's CDR3 is CASNPRDRTYEQYF. The CDR3 DNA sequence: TGTGCCAGCAACCCTCGGGACAGGACATACGAGCAGTACTTC.

The rearrangement joins TRBV4-3 to TRBJ1-1; D remains unclear. The germline CDR1 and CDR2 sequences are LGHNA and YSLEER. This CDR3 has 16 amino acids. The V gene lost 6 bases and the J gene lost 3 bases, with 20 bases spanning the gap. In DNA, the CDR3 is TGCGCCAGCAGTCCTCAAAGCTCTAGATGGGACACTGAAGCTTTCTTT. Protein sequence: CASSPQSSRWDTEAFF.

The chain uses TRBV2 and TRBJ2-3; 10 positions match TRBD2. This CDR3 has 15 amino acids. V lost 6 bases, J lost 2 bases, and 5 bases stayed unmatched. Per germline, CDR1 SNHLY and CDR2 FYNNEI. The CDR3 sequence: CASSALAGITDTQYF. CDR3 DNA: TGTGCCAGCAGCGCACTAGCGGGGATCACAGATACGCAGTATTTT.

The rearrangement uses TRBV28 and TRBJ2-5; tentative D call: TRBD1 (6 bases). The germline V and J ends were trimmed by 5 bases and 1 base, with 14 bases remaining between them. Looked up from germline, CDR1 is MDHEN and CDR2 is SYDVKM. CDR3 length: 15 residues. In nucleotides, the CDR3 is TGTGCCAGCAGTCCTACAGGGTTGAGCCAAGAGACCCAGTACTTC. Protein product: CASSPTGLSQETQYF.

In its sample, this clone was seen a few times. The chain employs TRBV4-1 and TRBJ1-5; TRBD1 matches 9 bases. The CDR3 has 15 residues. Per the germline V gene, CDR1 is MGHRA and CDR2 is YSYEKL. Germline trimming cut 5 bases from V and 0 bases from J; bases unmatched to any gene: 2. The chain's CDR3 is CASSWTGDSNQPQHF. The CDR3, as DNA: TGCGCCAGCAGCTGGACAGGGGATAGCAATCAGCCCCAGCATTTT.

The chain uses TRBV6-5 and TRBJ2-5; weak D call: TRBD1 (6 bases). The DNA end is more similar to TRBJ2-7, so the J call may be wrong. This CDR3 comprises 15 residues. CDR1 is MNHEY, CDR2 SVGAGI, per germline. The CDR3 DNA follows: TGTGCCAGCAGTTACTCCGGACAGAGCTCCTACGAGCAGTACTTC. Its protein is CASSYSGQSSYEQYF.

The V gene is TRBV19, the J gene TRBJ2-5; the D gene is possibly TRBD2 (7 bases). Trimming stripped 4 bases from V and 5 bases from J, with 20 bases between. Germline values: CDR1 LNHDA, CDR2 SQIVND (reference sequence). The length of the CDR3 is 16 residues. The CDR3 protein is CASSTTFGRGVETQYF. Written as DNA, the CDR3 is TGTGCCAGTAGTACCACTTTTGGGAGGGGGGTTGAGACCCAGTACTTC.

The genes are TRBV4-3 and TRBJ2-2; the D call may be TRBD1 or TRBD2 (7 bases each). Looked up from germline, CDR1 is LGHNA and CDR2 is YSLEER. Trimming removed 1 base from V and 3 bases from J, with 12 bases in between. The CDR3 is made up of 16 amino acids. The CDR3 DNA follows: TGCGCCAGCAGCCAAGGCCCAGGGGGGGACACCGGGGAGCTGTTTTTT. It specifies CASSQGPGGDTGELFF.

This clone came up once. The gene calls are TRBV5-4 and TRBJ2-1; 7 nucleotides line up with TRBD1. Trimming cost V 3 bases and J 3 bases; bases outside gene matches: 6. The CDR3 is 15 residues long. Germline CDR1 reads SGHNT; CDR2 reads YYREEE (reference sequence). Written as DNA, the CDR3 is TGTGCCAGCAGCTACTACAGGGGCTACTACAATGAGCAGTTCTTC. Protein: CASSYYRGYYNEQFF.

The J gene is TRBJ2-1, the V gene TRBV6-1; 8 bases line up with TRBD2. The CDR3 consists of 17 residues. V lost 2 bases, J lost 5 bases, and 11 bases stayed unmatched. Germline V CDR1 and CDR2: MNHNS, SASEGT. The CDR3 region has the DNA TGTGCCAGCAGTGAATACGCGGGACTAGTTTTAGACAATGAGCAGTTCTTC. Amino acid sequence: CASSEYAGLVLDNEQFF.

This clone was counted a single time. J is TRBJ1-1 and V is TRBV5-8; 8 nucleotides agree with TRBD1. J gave up 6 bases and V 0 bases, and 10 bases lay outside the gene matches. The CDR3 has 16 amino acids. CDR1 SGHTS and CDR2 YDEGEE come from the germline V gene. The CDR3 bases are TGTGCCAGCAGCTTGGCTAACGACAGGGGCCCCCCTGAAGCTTTCTTT. Its translation is CASSLANDRGPPEAFF.